The sequence of this T cell receptor beta chain was determined in a study of cytomegalovirus exposure and HLA in healthy donors. The CDR3 covers 16 residues. Trimming cost V 0 bases and J 0 bases; bases outside gene matches: 5. The V gene's germline CDR1 is SGHDT and CDR2 YYEEEE. This clone was observed a few times. Distinct nucleotide sequences in the sample also encode this CDR3. Primers included in the PCR were 60 Vbeta and 13 Jbeta primers. Produced via immunoSEQ multiplex PCR; TCRdb's table is partial and in-frame only. The repertoire includes about 160,000 clones, around 72% of them detected once, and approximately 7.1% sits in the top ten.

The TCR comes from a man in his forties in good health and CMV-seropositive. The J gene is TRBJ1-1, the V gene TRBV5-6, with 7 bases lining up with TRBD1. The source material was PBMCs. The chain's CDR3 is CASSLGAGGMNTEAFF. The CDR3 coding sequence is TGTGCCAGCAGCTTGGGGGCAGGGGGAATGAACACTGAAGCTTTCTTT.